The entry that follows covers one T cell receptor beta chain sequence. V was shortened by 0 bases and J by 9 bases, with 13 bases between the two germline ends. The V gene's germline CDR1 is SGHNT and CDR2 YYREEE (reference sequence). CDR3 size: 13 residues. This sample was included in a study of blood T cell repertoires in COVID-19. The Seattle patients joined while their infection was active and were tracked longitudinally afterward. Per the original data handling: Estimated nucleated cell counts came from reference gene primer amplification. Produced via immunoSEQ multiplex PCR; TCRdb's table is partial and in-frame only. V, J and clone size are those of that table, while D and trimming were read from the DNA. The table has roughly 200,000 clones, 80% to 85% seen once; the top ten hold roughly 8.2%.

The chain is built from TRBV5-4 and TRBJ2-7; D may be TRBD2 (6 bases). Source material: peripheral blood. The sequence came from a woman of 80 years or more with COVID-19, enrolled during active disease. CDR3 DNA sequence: TGTGCCAGCAGCTTGGTTTCTAGCGCCCGGCAGTACTTC. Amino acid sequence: CASSLVSSARQYF.